This TCR beta chain was sequenced in a study of control samples from healthy donors and cancer patients. Measured with immunoSEQ multiplex PCR; TCRdb has only the in-frame clones, and not every one. There are roughly 120,000 clones in the sample; 93% occur only once, and approximately 1.7% lies in the top ten. The sequencing sample was made of PBMCs. The TCR originated in a man aged 45-60 years with head and neck cancer.

Here the CDR3 DNA reads TGTGCCAGCAGTTTAAAGGGTGGCTACACCTTC. Its protein is CASSLKGGYTF. This chain uses TRBV12-3 or TRBV12-4 with TRBJ1-2; D is ambiguous. Trimming pared 2 bases from V and 7 bases from J, leaving 5 bases between. The CDR3 loop spans 11 amino acids.